A selection of T cell receptor beta chains follows, all from one sample in a study of breast tumors, draining lymph nodes, adjacent tissues. TCRdb reanalysed the multiplex PCR reads using MiXCR and keeps one entry per CDR3 protein. The sample lists approximately 210,000 distinct CDR3 sequences, less than 35% occurring once. Sequencing used axillary lymph node tissue. These receptors all come from a female donor with breast cancer. Some clones in this sample may be carry-over from other donors' samples. Both conserved end residues are part of each CDR3. The D gene is left open where the match is weak. Expanded clones get a size class; other rows say once, few or many, or leave the size out.

TRBV10-2	TRBJ1-5	NA	many	TGCGCCAGCAGTGGGACAATTATCAATCAGCCCCAGCATTTT	CASSGTIINQPQHF
TRBV7-9	TRBJ2-1	TRBD2	many	TGTGCCAGCAGCCGAGGAGTAGCGGGGTGGGATGAGCAGTTCTTC	CASSRGVAGWDEQFF
TRBV24-1	TRBJ2-5	TRBD1	NA	TGTGCCACCAGTGATATGGGGACAGGGGAGACCCAGTACTTC	CATSDMGTGETQYF
TRBV11-3	TRBJ2-7	NA	many	TGTGCCAGCAGCGCCTGGGAGGGGGCAGGAGACGAGCAGTACTTC	CASSAWEGAGDEQYF
TRBV3-1	TRBJ1-3	NA	many	TGTGCCAGCAGCCAAGCAGGGCCTGGAAACACCATATATTTT	CASSQAGPGNTIYF
TRBV29-1	TRBJ2-1	NA	many	TGCAGCGTTGCCCTCAAGAACTACAATGAGCAGTTCTTC	CSVALKNYNEQFF
TRBV6-1	TRBJ2-7	TRBD1	NA	TGTGCCAGCAGGAACCCCGGGACAGGCGCCTACGAGCAGTACTTC	CASRNPGTGAYEQYF
TRBV2	TRBJ2-1	NA	many	TGTGCCAGCAGTGAATCCCGGGGGTACGGTGAGCAGTTCTTC	CASSESRGYGEQFF
TRBV24-1	TRBJ2-3	TRBD2	many	TGTGCCACCCCCCTCAGGCAGGGACTAAGAACAGATACGCAGTATTTT	CATPLRQGLRTDTQYF
TRBV18	TRBJ1-2	TRBD1	many	TGTGCCAGCTCCCCGGGACAGGGCACTAACTATGGCTACACCTTC	CASSPGQGTNYGYTF
TRBV6-1	TRBJ1-6	NA	many	TGTGCCAGCAGGGTCCCATCTGTGACCGGGAATTCACCCCTCCACTTT	CASRVPSVTGNSPLHF
TRBV5-6	TRBJ2-1	TRBD2	NA	TGTGCCAGCAGCGCCTCCGGGACTAGCGGGAGTAATGAGCAGTTCTTC	CASSASGTSGSNEQFF
TRBV10-3	TRBJ1-6	NA	many	TGTGCCATCAGTGAGTCGCGGGGGCTCGGTTCACCCCTCCACTTT	CAISESRGLGSPLHF
TRBV11-3	TRBJ2-5	TRBD2	NA	TGTGCCAGCAGCTCGCAACTGGCGGGAGTGCTAGCGGGGGCCCCACAAGAGACCCAGTACTTC	CASSSQLAGVLAGAPQETQYF
TRBV20-1	TRBJ1-2	TRBD1	many	TGCAGTGCTCAAGACCGGGACAGGGGGAGCGGCTACACCTTC	CSAQDRDRGSGYTF
TRBV7-9	TRBJ1-4	NA	NA	TGTGCCAGCAGCTTAGGTACTCTTAATGAAAAACTGTTTTTT	CASSLGTLNEKLFF
TRBV10-3	TRBJ1-1	TRBD1	NA	TGTGCCACCGGACAGGGGATGGGGCGCACTGAAGCTTTCTTT	CATGQGMGRTEAFF
TRBV24-1	TRBJ2-5	TRBD2	many	TGTGCCACCAGTGACCCAGCGGGATACCCTAAAGAGACCCAGTACTTC	CATSDPAGYPKETQYF
TRBV6-5	TRBJ2-2	NA	NA	TGTGCCAGCAGTCCCCGGGAGCTGTTTTTT	CASSPRELFF
TRBV11-3	TRBJ2-1	TRBD2	few	TGTGCCAGCAGCTTAAACCTGGGACCAGCGGGAGATCATGAGCAGTTCTTC	CASSLNLGPAGDHEQFF
TRBV6-6	TRBJ1-5	NA	many	TGTGCCACAGAGATCGGCAATCAGCCCCAGCATTTT	CATEIGNQPQHF
TRBV7-8	TRBJ1-6	NA	many	TGTGCCAGCAGCTTAGTCGGGGGGAATTCACCCCTCCACTTT	CASSLVGGNSPLHF
TRBV20-1	TRBJ1-4	NA	many	TGCAGTGCTGGACTCAGGAGAAATGAAAAACTGTTTTTT	CSAGLRRNEKLFF
TRBV4-1	TRBJ2-5	NA	NA	TGCGCCAGCAGCCAAGCCCCGGGACAAGAGACCCAGTACTTC	CASSQAPGQETQYF
TRBV20-1	TRBJ1-5	TRBD1	many	TGCAGTGCTAGAGATCCTAAGACAGGGGACAATCAGCCCCAGCATTTT	CSARDPKTGDNQPQHF
TRBV29-1	TRBJ2-5	NA	NA	TGCAGCTTGTCTGGGGGCAATTCGGAGACCCAGTACTTC	CSLSGGNSETQYF
TRBV2	TRBJ1-4	TRBD1	few	TGTGCCAGCAGAAGGGACAGGAATGAAAAACTGTTTTTT	CASRRDRNEKLFF
TRBV19	TRBJ1-5	TRBD1	NA	TGTGCCAGTAGTACAGGGGGCAGGGAGACCCAGCATTTT	CASSTGGRETQHF
TRBV29-1	TRBJ1-2	TRBD1	NA	TGCAGCGTTGAAGAGGGACAGGGAGGCGGCTACACCTTC	CSVEEGQGGGYTF
TRBV3-1	TRBJ1-3	NA	few	TGTGCCAGCAGCCAACTGGGATCTGGAAACACCATATATTTT	CASSQLGSGNTIYF
TRBV6-6	TRBJ2-5	NA	many	TGTGCCAGCAGTTACCCAGGGAGTGGGGAGACCCAGTACTTC	CASSYPGSGETQYF
TRBV15	TRBJ2-5	NA	NA	TGTGCCACCAGCAAGGGGGGCCTGACGGCGGAGACCCAGTCCTTC	CATSKGGLTAETQSF
TRBV29-1	TRBJ1-5	NA	many	TGCAGCGTGGCCAGGGCAAGGGATCAGCCCCAGCATTTT	CSVARARDQPQHF
TRBV7-3	TRBJ1-6	NA	many	TGTGCCAGCAGCTTAAATGGACCCGGGAATTCACCCCTCCACTTT	CASSLNGPGNSPLHF
TRBV6-1	TRBJ2-7	NA	few	TGTGCCAGCTCACACAGTCCCATATACGAGCAGTACTTC	CASSHSPIYEQYF
TRBV2	TRBJ2-5	NA	many	TGTGCCAGCAGTGGGGTCGGAGGGTCCCAAGAGACCCAGTACTTC	CASSGVGGSQETQYF
TRBV9	TRBJ2-3	TRBD1	many	TGTGCCAGCAGCGCCGGGACAGCTAGCACAGATACGCAGTATTTT	CASSAGTASTDTQYF
TRBV6-6	TRBJ1-5	TRBD1	NA	TGTGCCAGCACTTTCCCGGGACAGGGCTTGGAGACCCAGCATTTT	CASTFPGQGLETQHF
TRBV2	TRBJ2-7	NA	NA	TGTGCCAGTAGTAGCCACGAGCAGTACTTC	CASSSHEQYF
TRBV5-1	TRBJ1-2	NA	many	TGCGCCAGCAGCTTGGGGACACCTACCCTTGGCTACACCTTC	CASSLGTPTLGYTF
TRBV7-9	TRBJ2-3	NA	many	TGTGCCAGCAGCTTAGCGGGGCTAGATACGCAGTATTTT	CASSLAGLDTQYF
TRBV19	TRBJ2-3	NA	many	TGTGCCAGTAGTCTCTCACGAACTGGGATCACAGATACGCAGTATTTT	CASSLSRTGITDTQYF
TRBV7-9	TRBJ2-1	TRBD2	NA	TGTGCCAGCAGAATAGTCAATAGCGGGGCCACATACAATGAGCAGTTCTTC	CASRIVNSGATYNEQFF
TRBV5-4	TRBJ2-2	NA	NA	TGTGCCAGCAGCTTAATGGGGGCGGCCGGCGGGGAGCTGTTTTTT	CASSLMGAAGGELFF
TRBV4-2	TRBJ2-1	TRBD2	many	TGTGCCAGCAGCCAAGGACTAGCGGGTCCGAATGAGCAGTTCTTC	CASSQGLAGPNEQFF
TRBV6-5	TRBJ2-7	TRBD2	few	TGTGCCAGCAGTCCCCGACTAGCGAGCTCCTACGAGCAGTACTTC	CASSPRLASSYEQYF
TRBV2	TRBJ2-1	NA	NA	TGTGCCAGCACCACCGGACAGACTGCCTACAATGAGCAGTTCTTC	CASTTGQTAYNEQFF
TRBV20-1	TRBJ2-7	TRBD1	many	TGCAGTGCTGCCAGACAGGGGCAAGCCTACGAGCAGTACTTC	CSAARQGQAYEQYF
TRBV20-1	TRBJ2-1	TRBD2	many	TGCAGTGCTGAAAAGCGGGAGGGATACAATGAGCAGTTCTTC	CSAEKREGYNEQFF
TRBV29-1	TRBJ1-2	NA	NA	TGCAGCGTTGAAGATGACGGGGCAGGTTATGGCTACACCTTC	CSVEDDGAGYGYTF
TRBV6-2/TRBV6-3	TRBJ2-3	NA	many	TGTGCCAGCAGTTTGTTAACAGGCCCAAGCACAGATACGCAGTATTTT	CASSLLTGPSTDTQYF
TRBV19	TRBJ2-7	TRBD1	many	TGTGCCAGTAGTACGACAGGGAGCTCCTACGAGCAGTACTTC	CASSTTGSSYEQYF
TRBV4-2	TRBJ2-7	TRBD2	many	TGTGCCAGCAGCCAAGAACTAGCGGCATCCTACGAGCAGTACTTC	CASSQELAASYEQYF
TRBV7-9	TRBJ1-2	NA	many	TGTGCCAGCAGCTTAGTGGCTCGCCTCTCCTATGGCTACACCTTC	CASSLVARLSYGYTF
TRBV20-1	TRBJ2-3	TRBD2	many	TGCAGTGCTGATGACTTAGCGGGAGTTTCGGGCGATACGCAGTATTTT	CSADDLAGVSGDTQYF
TRBV5-1	TRBJ2-1	TRBD1	many	TGCGCCAGCAGCTTGACCCCCGACAGGGCTGAGCAGTTCTTC	CASSLTPDRAEQFF
TRBV7-9	TRBJ1-4	TRBD1	many	TGTGCCAGCAGCCTGACAGGGGCTAATGAAAAACTGTTTTTT	CASSLTGANEKLFF
TRBV2	TRBJ1-6	NA	many	TGTGCCAGCAATCAGTTTTCTTTTAATTCACCCCTCCACTTT	CASNQFSFNSPLHF
TRBV12-3/TRBV12-4	TRBJ1-2	NA	many	TGTGCCAGCAGTTTAGCGCTAGCTGGCTACACCTTC	CASSLALAGYTF
TRBV20-1	TRBJ1-2	NA	many	TGCAGTGCTAGAGGGAGGACGGACCCAGCTAACTATGGCTACACCTTC	CSARGRTDPANYGYTF